Described below is a single T cell receptor beta chain sequence and its context. What it recognizes is unknown. This sample was taken from a study of T cell responses to AZD1222 COVID-19 vaccine. Whole-study findings and limits: A mostly white British donor set with more females was recruited, and clonal diversity was possibly underestimated.

Method: immunoSEQ multiplex PCR; TCRdb's copy keeps in-frame clones and lacks some. The table records around 150,000 clones, approximately 90% of them present only once. The sequences come from peripheral blood, collected 28 days after the second AZD1222 dose. The TCR comes from an adult who received the AZD1222 COVID-19 vaccine.

The CDR3 DNA reads as TGTGCCAGCAGCTTGGTCGACGATAGGACTGAAGCTTTCTTT. This translates into CASSLVDDRTEAFF. The rearrangement uses TRBV5-4 and TRBJ1-1, with D uncertain. V lost 0 bases, J lost 5 bases, and 11 bases lay in between. The CDR3 runs to 14 residues. Germline CDR1 SGHNT, CDR2 YYREEE (reference sequence).